This T cell receptor beta chain was recorded in a study of T cell repertoires in cytomegalovirus infection. Across the study: Indications came from public TCR beta signatures; they pointed to CMV infection and to a matching HLA type. General study findings and limits: HLA-C-restricted CMV-specific TCR beta clonotypes were dominant in the ex vivo response. Using cumulative public TCR beta family frequency, the authors identified those who carried CMV together with the relevant HLA.

To note about this clonotype: As yet, its antigen is unknown.

TCRdb re-called the reads through MiXCR, storing one row per CDR3 protein. Of under 800,000 distinct CDR3 sequences listed, 20% to 25% are singletons. The CDR3 extends over 17 amino acids. V lost 2 bases to trimming and J lost 1 base, with 15 bases between them. The germline V gene has CDR1 MGHRA and CDR2 YSYEKL. V gene TRBV4-1 combines with J gene TRBJ2-1; D gene unclear. The sequence derives from a human donor in good health (CMV status not recorded). Some clones in this sample may be carry-over from other donors' samples. Material: CD8+ T cells from PBMCs. CDR3 coding DNA: TGCGCCAGCAGCCAATGGGTCGCGATTGGGTCCTACAATGAGCAGTTCTTC. Residues: CASSQWVAIGSYNEQFF.